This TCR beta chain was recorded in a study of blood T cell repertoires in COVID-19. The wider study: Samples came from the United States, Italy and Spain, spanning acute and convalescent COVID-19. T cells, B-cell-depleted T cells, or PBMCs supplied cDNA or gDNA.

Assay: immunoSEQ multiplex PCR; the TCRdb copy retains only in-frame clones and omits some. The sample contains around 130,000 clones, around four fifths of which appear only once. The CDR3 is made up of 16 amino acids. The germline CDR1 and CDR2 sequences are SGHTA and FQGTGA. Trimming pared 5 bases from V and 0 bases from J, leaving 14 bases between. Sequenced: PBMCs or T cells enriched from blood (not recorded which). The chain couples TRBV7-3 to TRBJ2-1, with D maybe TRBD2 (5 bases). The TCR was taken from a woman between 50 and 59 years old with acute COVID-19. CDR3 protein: CASSAKTKSSYNEQFF. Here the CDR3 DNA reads TGTGCCAGCAGCGCCAAGACTAAGAGCTCCTACAATGAGCAGTTCTTC.